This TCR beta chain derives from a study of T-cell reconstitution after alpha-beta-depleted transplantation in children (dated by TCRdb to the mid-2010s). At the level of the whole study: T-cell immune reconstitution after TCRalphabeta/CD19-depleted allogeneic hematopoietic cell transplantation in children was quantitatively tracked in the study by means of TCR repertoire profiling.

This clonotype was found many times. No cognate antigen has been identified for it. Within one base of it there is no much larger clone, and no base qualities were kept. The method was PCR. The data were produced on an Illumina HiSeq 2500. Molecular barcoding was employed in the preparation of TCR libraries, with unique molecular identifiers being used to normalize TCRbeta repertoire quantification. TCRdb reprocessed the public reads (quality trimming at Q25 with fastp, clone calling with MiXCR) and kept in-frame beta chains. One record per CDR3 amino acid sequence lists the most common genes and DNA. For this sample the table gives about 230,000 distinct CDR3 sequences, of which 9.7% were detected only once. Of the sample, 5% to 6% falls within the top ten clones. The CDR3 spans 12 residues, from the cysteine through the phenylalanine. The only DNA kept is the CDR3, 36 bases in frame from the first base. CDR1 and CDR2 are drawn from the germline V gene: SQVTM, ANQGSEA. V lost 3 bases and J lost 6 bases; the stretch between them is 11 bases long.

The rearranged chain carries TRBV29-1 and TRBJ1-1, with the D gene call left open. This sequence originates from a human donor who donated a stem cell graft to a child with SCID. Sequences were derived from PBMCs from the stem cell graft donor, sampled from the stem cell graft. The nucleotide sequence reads TGCAGCGTTGATTTCTTGGCAGCTGAAGCTTTCTTT. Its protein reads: CSVDFLAAEAFF.